Listed below are T cell receptor beta chains from one sample, sequenced in a study of cytomegalovirus exposure and HLA in healthy donors. TCRdb's table, derived via immunoSEQ multiplex PCR, lists solely in-frame clones and lacks some. The table lists about 100,000 clones, around 85% of them singletons. The specimen sequenced was PBMCs. The receptors here all came from a woman younger than 30 in good health and CMV-seronegative. Both conserved end residues are part of each CDR3. D genes are given only for firm matches. Clone size is stated in some rows and not others, as once, few, many or a class when expanded.

clone_size	d_call	v_call	j_call	cdr3_nt	cdr3_aa
NA	NA	TRBV7-6	TRBJ1-2	TGTGCCAGCAGCTTAGGTTTAGGGGATGATGGCTACACCTTC	CASSLGLGDDGYTF
NA	TRBD1	TRBV30	TRBJ2-7	TGTGCCCGAAGGGGACAGGGGACCTACGAGCAGTACTTC	CARRGQGTYEQYF
NA	TRBD1	TRBV6-1	TRBJ1-1	TGTGCCAGCAGTACGACAGGGGGGGCTTTCTTT	CASSTTGGAFF
once	NA	TRBV23-1	TRBJ2-7	TGCGCCAGCAGTCAACGCGGGGAATCAACCTACGAGCAGTACTTC	CASSQRGESTYEQYF
NA	NA	TRBV6-5	TRBJ2-1	TGTGCCAGCAGTTACTCGAGGCCCCCCCATGAGCAGTTCTTC	CASSYSRPPHEQFF
NA	NA	TRBV13	TRBJ1-1	TGTGCCAGCAGCTTGGGGGGGAACACTGAAGCTTTCTTT	CASSLGGNTEAFF
NA	TRBD2	TRBV6-4	TRBJ2-3	TGTGCCAGCAGTGAGACTAGCGGGGGGGCCACAGATACGCAGTATTTT	CASSETSGGATDTQYF
NA	NA	TRBV2	TRBJ1-5	TGTGCCAGCAGTGAAGCGGGCGGGTCTGCCCAGCATTTT	CASSEAGGSAQHF
NA	NA	TRBV4-1	TRBJ2-7	TGCGCCAGCAGCCAAGATCATAGCCGCGAGCAGTACTTC	CASSQDHSREQYF
NA	TRBD2	TRBV2	TRBJ2-3	TGTGCCAGCAGTGCCTGGGCGGGGGGGACTACTAGCACAGATACGCAGTATTTT	CASSAWAGGTTSTDTQYF
NA	TRBD2	TRBV4-1	TRBJ2-1	TGCGCCAGCAGCCGGGGGGGACTAGCGGGGCTCGGGAATGAGCAGTTCTTC	CASSRGGLAGLGNEQFF
NA	TRBD1	TRBV19	TRBJ1-5	TGTGCCAGTAGTCCATTGACAGGGAAGGGCAATCAGCCCCAGCATTTT	CASSPLTGKGNQPQHF
NA	NA	TRBV9	TRBJ1-6	TGTGCCAGCCAGGGCAGCGATAATTCACCCCTCCACTTT	CASQGSDNSPLHF
NA	TRBD1	TRBV27	TRBJ1-5	TGTGCCAGCAGTTACAGGGGGGGGCAGCCCCAGCATTTT	CASSYRGGQPQHF
NA	TRBD1	TRBV29-1	TRBJ1-2	TGCAGCGCCCTTAAGGGGGCGCTAGATGGCTACACCTTC	CSALKGALDGYTF
NA	NA	TRBV18	TRBJ2-7	TGTGCCAGCTCACCACCGGCCGATACCTACGAGCAGTACTTC	CASSPPADTYEQYF
NA	TRBD1	TRBV6-1	TRBJ2-7	TGTGCCAGCAATCTTGGGACAGCCTACGAGCAGTACTTC	CASNLGTAYEQYF
NA	TRBD1	TRBV2	TRBJ1-5	TGTGCCAGCAGTTTCGACAGGGGCATAAGGCAGCCCCAGCATTTT	CASSFDRGIRQPQHF
NA	NA	TRBV21-1	TRBJ1-1	TGTGCCAGCAGCAAACGGGGTAAAAACACTGAAGCTTTCTTT	CASSKRGKNTEAFF
once	NA	TRBV25-1	TRBJ2-7	TGTGCCAGCAGTGTCCAGGGATCCTACGAGCAGTACTTC	CASSVQGSYEQYF
once	NA	TRBV6-1	TRBJ1-3	TGTGCCAGCGACGGGGAACCCTCTGGAAACACCATATATTTT	CASDGEPSGNTIYF
NA	TRBD1	TRBV15	TRBJ1-2	TGTGCCACCAGCAGCGTGGATTTGCAGGGGGAAACTAACTATGGCTACACCTTC	CATSSVDLQGETNYGYTF
NA	TRBD1	TRBV2	TRBJ2-2	TGTGCCAGCAGCGGACAGGTGGAAGCCGGGGAGCTGTTTTTT	CASSGQVEAGELFF